These 15 T cell receptor beta chains were all obtained from the same sample, sequenced in a study of neurological immune-mediated disorders. TCRdb reanalysed the 5' RACE reads using MiXCR and keeps one entry per CDR3 protein. Of 59,000 or so distinct CDR3 sequences in the sample, about 13% were seen once. The sample consisted of PBMCs. These receptors were collected from a woman aged 60-75 years with HTLV-1-associated myelopathy (HAM/TSP).

This clonotype was observed many times. The rearrangement links TRBV10-3 to TRBJ2-3; 9 bases line up with TRBD2. The CDR3 runs to 14 residues. Trimming cost V 6 bases and J 6 bases; bases outside gene matches: 7. Per germline, CDR1 ENHRY and CDR2 SYGVKD. For the CDR3, the DNA is TGTGCCATCAGGGGGACTAGCACAGTTGATACGCAGTATTTT. Translation gives CAIRGTSTVDTQYF.

This clonotype was seen many times. The chain links TRBV5-5 to TRBJ2-7; D remains ambiguous. Trimming removed 2 bases from V and 6 bases from J, with 9 bases in between. This CDR3 spans 12 amino acids. Germline assignment: CDR1 SGHKS and CDR2 YYEKEE (reference sequence). Written as DNA, the CDR3 is TGTGCCAGCAGCTTTCCGACGGGCGAGCAGTACTTC. Translation: CASSFPTGEQYF.

The rearrangement links TRBV7-3 to TRBJ1-3; D gene uncertain. The CDR3 is 21 residues long. Germline V gene lookup returns CDR1 SGHTA and CDR2 FQGTGA. Trimming removed 2 bases from V and 0 bases from J, with 26 bases in between. The CDR3 here is CASSLGSLGPSFSTSGNTIYF. The CDR3 nucleotides read TGTGCCAGCAGCTTAGGGTCACTAGGCCCATCCTTCTCCACCTCTGGAAACACCATATATTTT. The full variable domain, its missing parts supplied by reference TRBV7-3 and TRBJ1-3, is GAGVSQTPSNKVTEKGKYVELRCDPISGHTALYWYRQSLGQGPEFLIYFQGTGAADDSGLPNDRFFAVRPEGSVSTLKIQRTERGDSAVYLCASSLGSLGPSFSTSGNTIYFGEGSWLTVV.

This clonotype was seen repeatedly, ten times or more. The V and J genes are TRBV18 and TRBJ2-3; D might be TRBD1 or TRBD2, each matching 5 bases. The CDR3 totals 12 residues. The germline gives CDR1 KGHSH, CDR2 LQKENI. V shed 3 bases and J shed 6 bases, with 7 bases lying between them. The CDR3, as DNA: TGTGCCAGCTCACCTCGGGGCGATACGCAGTATTTT. It translates to CASSPRGDTQYF.

This clonotype was seen many times. The V call is TRBV4-1, the J call TRBJ1-2; a weak D match, TRBD1 (5 bases). There are 16 residues in the CDR3. Trimming took off 0 bases at V and 2 bases at J, with 13 bases between the two ends. Germline CDR1 reads MGHRA; CDR2 reads YSYEKL. CDR3 sequence (DNA): TGCGCCAGCAGCCAAGATGTTTGGGACCGGAACTATGGCTACACCTTC. Encoded protein: CASSQDVWDRNYGYTF.

This clonotype was observed at least ten times. The rearrangement joins TRBV20-1 to TRBJ2-1, with TRBD2 matching over 9 bases. Germline assignment: CDR1 DFQATT and CDR2 SNEGSKA (reference sequence). CDR3 length: 13 residues. The V and J ends lost 4 bases and 3 bases, in that order; junction bases with no gene match: 1. The CDR3: CSATSGNYNEQFF. The CDR3 DNA follows: TGCAGTGCTACTAGCGGGAACTACAATGAGCAGTTCTTC.

At least ten counts were recorded for this clonotype. The rearrangement joins TRBV10-3 to TRBJ1-5, with D tentatively TRBD1 (5 bases). CDR3 length equals 13 residues. The germline gives CDR1 ENHRY, CDR2 SYGVKD. V shed 6 bases and J shed 3 bases, with 9 bases lying between them. Here the CDR3 reads CAIRGDSNQPQHF. The CDR3 coding sequence is TGTGCCATCAGGGGGGACTCCAATCAGCCCCAGCATTTT.

This clonotype has ten or more counts. The V and J genes are TRBV10-3 and TRBJ2-1, with 9 bases identical to TRBD2. Unmatched junction bases numbered 8, after V lost 1 base and J lost 10 bases. The CDR3 consists of 15 residues. Germline V gene lookup returns CDR1 ENHRY and CDR2 SYGVKD. CDR3 DNA sequence: TGTGCCATCAGTGAGTTGGCTAGCGGGGCCATGGAGCAGTTCTTC. Residues: CAISELASGAMEQFF.

About this clonotype itself: A much larger clone is a single base away; this may be a read error. J is TRBJ2-3 and V is TRBV29-1, with D uncertain. Germline V gives CDR1 SQVTM, CDR2 ANQGSEA. V was pared by 3 bases and J by 5 bases, with 9 bases between. The CDR3 contains 12 residues. The CDR3 DNA sequence: TGCAGCGTTGACAGGACCGGAGATACGCAGTATTTT. This encodes CSVDRTGDTQYF.

Many counts were recorded for this clonotype. The V gene is TRBV5-1, the J gene TRBJ2-3, with D uncertain. V shed 6 bases and J shed 5 bases, with 7 bases lying between them. Per germline, CDR1 SGHRS and CDR2 YFSETQ. The CDR3 is made up of 11 amino acids. CDR3 bases: TGCGCCAGCATGCACGAAGATACGCAGTATTTT. It yields the protein CASMHEDTQYF.

There are many counts of this clonotype. The genes are TRBV2 and TRBJ2-5; D perhaps matches TRBD1 (7 bases). Trimming pared 3 bases from V and 3 bases from J, leaving 14 bases between. The CDR3 sequence is 15 residues long. Germline CDR1 SNHLY, CDR2 FYNNEI. The CDR3 here is CASSEEGAGKETQYF. CDR3 coding DNA: TGTGCCAGCAGTGAGGAGGGGGCTGGCAAAGAGACCCAGTACTTC.

The sample holds many counts of this clonotype. This chain links TRBV12-3 or TRBV12-4 with TRBJ1-1; D unresolved. The CDR3 extends over 13 amino acids. The V gene lost 1 base and the J gene lost 6 bases, with 9 bases spanning the gap. The CDR3, as DNA: TGTGCCAGCAGTTTAGGACCCCTCCCTGAAGCTTTCTTT. Translated, it gives CASSLGPLPEAFF.

This clonotype was seen repeatedly, ten times or more. V usage is TRBV7-3 and J usage is TRBJ2-1; D may correspond to TRBD1 or TRBD2 (9 bases each). Per the germline V gene, CDR1 is SGHTA and CDR2 is FQGTGA. The CDR3 has 18 residues. Deletions cut 0 bases from V and 9 bases from J, with 24 bases between. CDR3 loop: CASSLTRGGQGVGGEQFF. CDR3 in DNA: TGTGCCAGCAGCTTAACGCGGGGGGGACAGGGTGTTGGTGGTGAGCAGTTCTTC.

This clonotype was counted ten times or more. This sequence joins TRBV5-1 and TRBJ1-1; D gene unclear. Trimming took 2 bases from V and 3 from J, leaving 8 bases between them. Germline-derived CDR1 and CDR2 are SGHRS and YFSETQ. The CDR3 is made up of 13 amino acids. The CDR3 sequence: CASSFNQDTEAFF. CDR3 in DNA: TGCGCCAGCAGCTTTAACCAGGACACTGAAGCTTTCTTT.

This clonotype was counted ten times or more. This chain links TRBV5-1 with TRBJ2-1, with 11 bases aligning to TRBD2. The CDR3 is 20 amino acids. The J segment lost 0 bases and the V segment lost 4 bases, leaving 15 bases of the junction unmatched. Germline V gene data show CDR1 as SGHRS and CDR2 as YFSETQ. The CDR3 region has the DNA TGCGCCAGCAGCGGAAGACTAGCGGGAAGAGCCCTTAGCTCCTACAATGAGCAGTTCTTC. Encoded protein: CASSGRLAGRALSSYNEQFF.